The entry below describes one T cell receptor (beta chain). Germline CDR1 and CDR2: KGHSY and FQNENV. V lost 0 bases and J lost 5; bases outside the gene matches: 0. There are 15 residues in the CDR3. The protocol was immunoSEQ multiplex PCR, while the TCRdb copy is restricted to in-frame clones and leaves out a portion. Here the sample spans roughly 68,000 clones, about four fifths being singletons. This sample is drawn from a study of blood T cell repertoires in COVID-19. At the level of the study: Nucleic acid was either cDNA or gDNA, and it came from T cells, B-cell-depleted T cells, or PBMCs.

Sequencing used peripheral blood. This rearrangement joins TRBV16 to TRBJ1-4, with TRBD1 matching 10 bases. This sequence was found in a man between 50 and 59 years old with active COVID-19. CDR3 region: CASSQSGQGNEKLFF. The CDR3 DNA reads TGTGCCAGCAGCCAATCGGGACAGGGGAATGAAAAACTGTTTTTT.